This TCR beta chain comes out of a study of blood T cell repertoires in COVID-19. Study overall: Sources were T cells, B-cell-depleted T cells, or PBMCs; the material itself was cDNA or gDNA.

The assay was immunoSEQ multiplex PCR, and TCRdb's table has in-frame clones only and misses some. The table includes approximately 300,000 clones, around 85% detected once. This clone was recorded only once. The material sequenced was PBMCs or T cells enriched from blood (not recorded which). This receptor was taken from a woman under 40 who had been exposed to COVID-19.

CDR3 protein: CASSLKGPPYETQYF. CDR3 coding DNA: TGTGCCAGCAGCTTAAAGGGGCCTCCGTATGAGACCCAGTACTTC. This rearrangement joins TRBV7-9 to TRBJ2-5; possible D gene TRBD1, 5 bases. Germline V gives CDR1 SEHNR, CDR2 FQNEAQ (reference sequence). The CDR3 covers 15 residues. V dropped 2 bases and J dropped 5 bases, with 15 bases sitting between them.